One and the same sample provided the 3 T cell receptor beta chains below, sequenced in a study of blood T cell repertoires in COVID-19. Sequencing was performed with immunoSEQ multiplex PCR; in TCRdb, only in-frame clones are kept and a portion is missing. Of hundreds of thousands of clones listed, 85% to 90% are singletons. Sequencing used PBMCs or T cells enriched from blood (not recorded which). These receptors were collected from a woman between 45 and 60 years old who had recovered from COVID-19.

This chain links TRBV28 with TRBJ2-7; 7 nucleotides agree with TRBD1. Germline CDR1 MDHEN, CDR2 SYDVKM. The junction had 16 bases not matched to a gene; V was cut back by 6 bases and J by 2 bases. There are 17 residues in the CDR3. In DNA form, the CDR3 reads TGTGCCAGCAGAAACTACAGACAGGGTTCGAGAACCTACGAGCAGTACTTC. This encodes CASRNYRQGSRTYEQYF.

The V call is TRBV6-5, the J call TRBJ1-5; possible D gene TRBD1, 6 bases. From germline, CDR1 is MNHEY and CDR2 SVGAGI. This CDR3 has 15 amino acids. Trimming cost V 4 bases and J 4 bases, with 14 bases left between them. The CDR3 here is CASSSQGLQNQPQHF. As DNA, the CDR3 is TGTGCCAGCAGTTCCCAGGGGCTTCAAAATCAGCCCCAGCATTTT.

J is TRBJ2-2 and V is TRBV10-1; TRBD1 matches 7 bases. The CDR3 length is 14 residues. Per the germline V gene, CDR1 is WNHNN and CDR2 is SYGVQD (reference sequence). After removal of 6 bases from V and 3 bases from J, the junction contained 4 bases not matched to a gene. The CDR3 bases are TGCGCCAGCAGATCCGACAGGGACACCGGGGAGCTGTTTTTT. It is translated as CASRSDRDTGELFF.